These 19 T cell receptor beta chains were sequenced from one sample in a study of type 1 regulatory T cells. Notes on the study in general: Type 1 regulatory T cells had a more restricted TCR repertoire than non-type 1 regulatory T cells.

One entry per CDR3 protein results from TCRdb running MiXCR on the reads. The sample records about 71,000 distinct CDR3 sequences, roughly 20% being singletons. For these receptors, no antigen is known. Input material: cultured type 1 regulatory T (Tr1) cells, either the whole culture or a sorted fraction (not recorded which). These receptors all come from a human donor in good health.

The V and J genes are TRBV4-3 and TRBJ2-3, with a tentative D call TRBD2 (5 bases). Germline assignment: CDR1 LGHNA and CDR2 YSLEER. With 3 bases removed from V and 6 bases from J, the gap between germline ends came to 16 bases. The CDR3 runs 15 residues. The CDR3 sequence: CASSQDSLNPDTQYF. CDR3 nucleotides: TGCGCCAGCAGCCAGGACTCTCTGAACCCCGATACGCAGTATTTT.

J is TRBJ2-1 and V is TRBV28; a possible D gene is TRBD2 (6 bases). The length of the CDR3 is 14 residues. Trimming cost V 3 bases and J 5 bases, with 11 bases left between them. The V gene's germline CDR1 is MDHEN and CDR2 SYDVKM. The chain's CDR3 is CASSFGLANNEQFF. Here the CDR3 DNA reads TGTGCCAGCAGTTTCGGGCTAGCGAACAATGAGCAGTTCTTC.

The table lists this clonotype with a few counts. The rearrangement links TRBV7-2 to TRBJ2-4; TRBD2 might be the D (6 bases). The V and J ends lost 5 bases and 1 base respectively, with 21 bases between them. Per the germline V gene, CDR1 is SGHTA and CDR2 is FQGNSA. This CDR3 spans 18 amino acids. CDR3 DNA: TGTGCCAGCAGCCGGGAAGCCCCGGCGGGGATGGCCAAAAACATTCAGTACTTC. Residues: CASSREAPAGMAKNIQYF.

This clonotype has just a few counts. The chain employs TRBV30 and TRBJ2-7, with D possibly being TRBD1 (5 bases). V lost 3 bases and J 6 bases, leaving 15 bases between the germline ends. The CDR3 consists of 13 residues. Germline V CDR1 and CDR2: GTSNPN, SVGIG (reference sequence). Written as DNA, the CDR3 is TGTGCCTGGAGCGTAGGGGTCCACGGCGAGCAGTACTTC. Translated: CAWSVGVHGEQYF.

The chain has TRBV20-1 and TRBJ2-1; TRBD2 matches at 11 bases. CDR1 and CDR2 (germline): DFQATT, SNEGSKA (reference sequence). The CDR3 length is 13 residues. Trimming took 5 bases from V and 5 from J; bases not matched to a gene: 2. CDR3 sequence: CSALGLADNEQFF. The CDR3 DNA sequence: TGCAGTGCTCTGGGACTAGCGGACAATGAGCAGTTCTTC.

V usage is TRBV7-2 and J usage is TRBJ2-7; 7 nucleotides match TRBD2. V shed 4 bases and J 3 bases; nucleotides not matched to a gene: 12. The germline V gene has CDR1 SGHTA and CDR2 FQGNSA. The CDR3 spans 16 residues. CDR3 loop: CASSYVSGTPFYEQYF. Here the CDR3 DNA reads TGTGCCAGCAGCTACGTGAGCGGGACTCCTTTCTACGAGCAGTACTTC.

This clonotype has only a few counts. The V and J genes are TRBV5-1 and TRBJ1-1, with no clear D. The CDR3 runs 14 residues. Between the trimmed V and J ends, which lost 0 bases and 1 base, there was a span of 7 bases. Looked up from germline, CDR1 is SGHRS and CDR2 is YFSETQ. The CDR3 here is CASSLVPPNTEAFF. As DNA, the CDR3 is TGCGCCAGCAGCTTGGTACCCCCGAACACTGAAGCTTTCTTT.

This clonotype was seen a handful of times. The chain recombines TRBV10-3 with TRBJ1-2; TRBD1 might be the D (6 bases). CDR1 is ENHRY and CDR2 is SYGVKD in the germline V gene. The CDR3 is 13 amino acids. Trimming left V 9 bases short and J 2 bases short, with 13 bases between. Here the CDR3 reads CAITGKINYGYTF. CDR3 in DNA: TGTGCCATTACAGGGAAGATCAACTATGGCTACACCTTC.

There are a few counts of this clonotype. The chain uses TRBV19 and TRBJ2-1, with D possibly matching TRBD2 (5 bases). The germline V gene has CDR1 LNHDA and CDR2 SQIVND (reference sequence). The CDR3 has 14 amino acids. With 6 bases removed from V and 5 bases from J, the gap between germline ends came to 14 bases. The CDR3 bases are TGTGCCAGTAGAAGGCGGGCCGGGGACAATGAGCAGTTCTTC. Protein product: CASRRRAGDNEQFF.

The chain is built from TRBV7-3 and TRBJ2-1; 9 nucleotides match TRBD1. Trimming took 1 base from V and 9 from J; bases not matched to a gene: 1. Germline CDR1 and CDR2: SGHTA and FQGTGA. This CDR3 region has 13 residues. DNA for the CDR3: TGTGCCAGCAGCTTAATGACAGGGGGTGAGCAGTTCTTC. It codes for CASSLMTGGEQFF.

This sequence joins TRBV11-3 and TRBJ2-3, with D possibly being TRBD2 (6 bases). Germline V gene data show CDR1 as SGHNT and CDR2 as YENEEA. The germline V and J ends were trimmed by 5 bases and 0 bases, with 12 bases remaining between them. The CDR3 covers 15 residues. The CDR3 DNA reads TGTGCCAGCAGCCAAACGGGACTGAGCACAGATACGCAGTATTTT. Its translation: CASSQTGLSTDTQYF.

This rearrangement joins TRBV24-1 to TRBJ2-7; D is ambiguous. CDR1 is KGHDR, CDR2 SFDVKD, per germline. This CDR3 has 16 residues. Trimming removed 4 bases at V and 0 bases at J, with 15 bases between. CDR3 bases: TGTGCCACCAGTGACCCCGCGAAGGGCAGCTCCTACGAGCAGTACTTC. Translation gives CATSDPAKGSSYEQYF.

In this sample, this clonotype turned up once. The genes are TRBV18 and TRBJ2-7; D possibly corresponds to TRBD2 (6 bases). This CDR3 spans 14 amino acids. The germline V gene has CDR1 KGHSH and CDR2 LQKENI. V was pared by 3 bases and J by 6 bases, with 15 bases between. CDR3: CASSPREAAGEQYF. The CDR3 DNA follows: TGTGCCAGCTCACCGCGGGAAGCTGCCGGCGAGCAGTACTTC.

The chain couples TRBV6-5 to TRBJ1-6; the D gene is possibly TRBD1 (5 bases). Germline lookup yields CDR1 MNHEY and CDR2 SVGAGI. The length of the CDR3 is 14 residues. V was shortened by 2 bases and J by 10 bases, with 12 bases between the two germline ends. CDR3 sequence: CASSYAPRGSPLHF. The CDR3 region has the DNA TGTGCCAGCAGTTACGCGCCGAGGGGCTCACCCCTCCACTTT.

This chain uses TRBV20-1 with TRBJ2-4; 7 nucleotides match TRBD1. The CDR3 consists of 13 residues. In germline, CDR1 is DFQATT, CDR2 SNEGSKA (reference sequence). Germline trimming cut 4 bases from V and 3 bases from J; bases unmatched to any gene: 3. CDR3 DNA sequence: TGCAGTGCTACCCGGGACAGCAAAAACATTCAGTACTTC. Encoded protein: CSATRDSKNIQYF.

This clonotype showed up just a few times. CDR3 sequence reads: CASSTTGTANTGELFF. The DNA for the CDR3 is TGTGCCAGCAGTACCACCGGGACAGCGAACACCGGGGAGCTGTTTTTT. The V gene is TRBV2, the J gene TRBJ2-2; the match to TRBD1 covers 7 bases. This CDR3 region has 16 residues. Germline loops: CDR1 SNHLY, CDR2 FYNNEI. Trimming at V came to 5 bases and at J to 0 bases, leaving 6 bases not matched to a gene.

The chain carries TRBV18 and TRBJ2-4; no clear D. Germline V gene lookup returns CDR1 KGHSH and CDR2 LQKENI. V shed 6 bases and J shed 9 bases, with 18 bases lying between them. The CDR3 is 14 residues long. The DNA of the CDR3 is TGTGCCAGCTCGCCTAAGGGCGAGAGTAGCATTCAGTACTTC. It yields the protein CASSPKGESSIQYF.

In its sample, this clonotype was seen a few times. The genes are TRBV28 and TRBJ2-7; 9 nucleotides align to TRBD1. V shed 6 bases and J 3 bases; nucleotides not matched to a gene: 6. The CDR3 consists of 14 residues. Germline V lookup: CDR1 MDHEN, CDR2 SYDVKM. CDR3 protein: CASSLDRGLYEQYF. Here the CDR3 DNA reads TGTGCCAGCAGCTTGGACAGGGGACTCTACGAGCAGTACTTC. Together with reference TRBV28 and TRBJ2-7, the CDR3 gives the full variable domain: DVKVTQSSRYLVKRTGEKVFLECVQDMDHENMFWYRQDPGLGLRLIYFSYDVKMKEKGDIPEGYSVSREKKERFSLILESASTNQTSMYLCASSLDRGLYEQYFGPGTRLTVT.

In its sample, this clonotype was seen a few times. This sequence joins TRBV5-1 and TRBJ2-3; a weak D match, TRBD2 (6 bases). CDR1 and CDR2 (germline): SGHRS, YFSETQ. The CDR3 has 16 amino acids. The germline V and J ends were trimmed by 2 bases and 1 base, with 14 bases remaining between them. CDR3 region: CASSFSGGIRTDTQYF. The CDR3 bases are TGCGCCAGCAGCTTTAGTGGCGGGATTCGCACAGATACGCAGTATTTT.